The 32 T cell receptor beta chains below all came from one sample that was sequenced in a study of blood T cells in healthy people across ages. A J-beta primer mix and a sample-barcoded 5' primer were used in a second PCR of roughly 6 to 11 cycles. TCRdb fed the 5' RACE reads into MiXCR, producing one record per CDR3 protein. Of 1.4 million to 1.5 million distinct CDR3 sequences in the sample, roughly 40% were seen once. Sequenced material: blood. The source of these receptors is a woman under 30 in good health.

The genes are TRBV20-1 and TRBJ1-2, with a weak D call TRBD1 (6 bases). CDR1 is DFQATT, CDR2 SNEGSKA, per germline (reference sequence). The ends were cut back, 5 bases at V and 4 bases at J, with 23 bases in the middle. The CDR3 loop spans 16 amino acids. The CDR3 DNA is TGCAGTGCTTCCTCTGACGACAGGCCAGGAGCCTATGGCTACACCTTC. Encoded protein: CSASSDDRPGAYGYTF.

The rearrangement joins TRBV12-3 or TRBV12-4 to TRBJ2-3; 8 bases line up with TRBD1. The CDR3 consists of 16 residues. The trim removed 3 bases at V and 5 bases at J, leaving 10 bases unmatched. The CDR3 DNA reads TGTGCCAGCAGTTTCCCCCAGGGGGCTTCGAAAGATACGCAGTATTTT. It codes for CASSFPQGASKDTQYF.

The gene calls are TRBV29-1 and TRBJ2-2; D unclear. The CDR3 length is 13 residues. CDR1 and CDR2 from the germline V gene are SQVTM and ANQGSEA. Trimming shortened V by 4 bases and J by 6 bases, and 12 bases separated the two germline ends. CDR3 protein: CSVAVSSAGELFF. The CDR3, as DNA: TGCAGCGTTGCAGTCTCGAGCGCCGGGGAGCTGTTTTTT.

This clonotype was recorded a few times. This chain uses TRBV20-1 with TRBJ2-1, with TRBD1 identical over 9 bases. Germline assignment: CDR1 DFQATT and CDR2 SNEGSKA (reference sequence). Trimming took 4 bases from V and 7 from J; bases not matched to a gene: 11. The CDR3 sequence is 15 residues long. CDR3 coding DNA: TGCAGTGCTATCTCCGGGACAGGGTCGGGTAATGAGCAGTTCTTC. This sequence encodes CSAISGTGSGNEQFF.

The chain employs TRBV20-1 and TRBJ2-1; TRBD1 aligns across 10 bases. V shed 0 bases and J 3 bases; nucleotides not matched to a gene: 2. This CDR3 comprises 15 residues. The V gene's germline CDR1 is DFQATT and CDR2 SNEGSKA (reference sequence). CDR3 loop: CSARDDRGLYNEQFF. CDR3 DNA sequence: TGCAGTGCTAGAGACGACAGGGGGCTCTACAATGAGCAGTTCTTC.

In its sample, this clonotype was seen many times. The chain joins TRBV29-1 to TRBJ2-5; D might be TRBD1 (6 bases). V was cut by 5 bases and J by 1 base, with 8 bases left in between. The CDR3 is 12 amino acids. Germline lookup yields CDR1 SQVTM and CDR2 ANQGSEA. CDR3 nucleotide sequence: TGCAGCGTTCGAGGGGGCCAAGAGACCCAGTACTTC. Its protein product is CSVRGGQETQYF.

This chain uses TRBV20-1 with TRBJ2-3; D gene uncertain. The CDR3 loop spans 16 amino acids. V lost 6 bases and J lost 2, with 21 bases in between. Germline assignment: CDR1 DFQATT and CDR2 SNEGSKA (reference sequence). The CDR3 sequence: CSASARDKVHTDTQYF. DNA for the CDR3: TGCAGTGCATCGGCGCGAGATAAAGTACACACAGATACGCAGTATTTT.

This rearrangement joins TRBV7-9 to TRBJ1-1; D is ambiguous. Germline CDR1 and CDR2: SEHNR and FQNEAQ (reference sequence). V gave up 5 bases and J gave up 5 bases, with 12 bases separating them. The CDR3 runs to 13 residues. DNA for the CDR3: TGTGCCAGCAGCCGTCCGGGGTCAACTGAAGCTTTCTTT. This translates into CASSRPGSTEAFF.

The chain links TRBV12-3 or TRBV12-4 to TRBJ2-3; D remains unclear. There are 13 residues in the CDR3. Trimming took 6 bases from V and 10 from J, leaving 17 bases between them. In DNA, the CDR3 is TGTGCCAGCAGCCGCTTGGGGTGGGTTGCGCAGTATTTT. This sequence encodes CASSRLGWVAQYF.

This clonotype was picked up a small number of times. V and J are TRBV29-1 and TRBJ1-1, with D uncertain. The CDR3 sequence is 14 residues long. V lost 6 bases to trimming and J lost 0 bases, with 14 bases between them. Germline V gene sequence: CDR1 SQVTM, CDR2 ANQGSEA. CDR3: CSVQRSIMNTEAFF. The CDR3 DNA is TGCAGCGTCCAACGGTCCATCATGAACACTGAAGCTTTCTTT. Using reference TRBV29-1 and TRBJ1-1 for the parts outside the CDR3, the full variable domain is SAVISQKPSRDICQRGTSLTIQCQVDSQVTMMFWYRQQPGQSLTLIATANQGSEATYESGFVIDKFPISRPNLTFSTLTVSNMSPEDSSIYLCSVQRSIMNTEAFFGQGTRLTVV.

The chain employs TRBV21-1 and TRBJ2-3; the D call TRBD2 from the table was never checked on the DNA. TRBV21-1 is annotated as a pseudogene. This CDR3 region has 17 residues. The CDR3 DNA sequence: TGTGCCAGCAGCAAAGTCCCCGACTCCCCACCCACAGATACGCAGTATTTT. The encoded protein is CASSKVPDSPPTDTQYF.

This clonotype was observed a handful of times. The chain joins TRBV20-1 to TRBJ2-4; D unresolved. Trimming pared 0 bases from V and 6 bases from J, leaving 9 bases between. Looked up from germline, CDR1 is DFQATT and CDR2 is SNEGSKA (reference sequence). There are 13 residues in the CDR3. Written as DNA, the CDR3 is TGCAGTGCTAGAGATCGTGGAGTAAACATTCAGTACTTC. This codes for CSARDRGVNIQYF.

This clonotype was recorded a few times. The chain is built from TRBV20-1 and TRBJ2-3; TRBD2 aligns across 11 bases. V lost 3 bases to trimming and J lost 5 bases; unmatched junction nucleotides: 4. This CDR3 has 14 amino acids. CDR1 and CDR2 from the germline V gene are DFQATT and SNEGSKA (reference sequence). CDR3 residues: CSASTSGSGDTQYF. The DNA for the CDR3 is TGCAGTGCTAGCACTAGCGGGAGTGGAGATACGCAGTATTTT.

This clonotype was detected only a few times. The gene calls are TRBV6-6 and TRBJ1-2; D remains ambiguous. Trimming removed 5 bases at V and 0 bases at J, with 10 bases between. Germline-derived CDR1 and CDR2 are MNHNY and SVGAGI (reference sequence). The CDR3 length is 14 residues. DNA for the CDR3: TGTGCCAGCAGTACGGACGGAACTAACTATGGCTACACCTTC. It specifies CASSTDGTNYGYTF.

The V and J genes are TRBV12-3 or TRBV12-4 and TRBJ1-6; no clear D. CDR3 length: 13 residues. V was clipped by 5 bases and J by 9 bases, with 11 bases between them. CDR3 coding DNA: TGTGCCAGCAGTCTTAGTGCTGTTTCACCCCTCCACTTT. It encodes CASSLSAVSPLHF.

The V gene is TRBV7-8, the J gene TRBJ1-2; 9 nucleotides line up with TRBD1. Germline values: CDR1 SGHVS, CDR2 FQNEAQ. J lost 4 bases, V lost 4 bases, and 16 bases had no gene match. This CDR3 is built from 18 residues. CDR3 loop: CASSWGTGTGILFYGYTF. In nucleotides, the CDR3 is TGTGCCAGCAGCTGGGGGACCGGGACAGGGATTCTCTTCTATGGCTACACCTTC.

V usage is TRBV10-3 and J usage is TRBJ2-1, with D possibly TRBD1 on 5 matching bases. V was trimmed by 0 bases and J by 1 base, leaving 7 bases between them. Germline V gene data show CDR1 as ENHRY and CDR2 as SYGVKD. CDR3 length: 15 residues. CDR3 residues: CAISESQGSYNEQFF. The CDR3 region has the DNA TGTGCCATCAGTGAGTCCCAGGGATCCTACAATGAGCAGTTCTTC.

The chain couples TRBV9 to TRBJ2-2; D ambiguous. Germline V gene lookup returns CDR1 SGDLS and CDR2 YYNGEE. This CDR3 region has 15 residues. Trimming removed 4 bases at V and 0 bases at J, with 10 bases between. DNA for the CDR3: TGTGCCAGCAGCCACTTACAACCGAACACCGGGGAGCTGTTTTTT. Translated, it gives CASSHLQPNTGELFF.

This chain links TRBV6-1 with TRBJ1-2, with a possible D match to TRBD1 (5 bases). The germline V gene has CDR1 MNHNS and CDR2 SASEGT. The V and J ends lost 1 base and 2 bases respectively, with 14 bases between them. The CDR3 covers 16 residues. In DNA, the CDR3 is TGTGCCAGCAGTGAAGGGCACAGGTGGCAGAACTATGGCTACACCTTC. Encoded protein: CASSEGHRWQNYGYTF.

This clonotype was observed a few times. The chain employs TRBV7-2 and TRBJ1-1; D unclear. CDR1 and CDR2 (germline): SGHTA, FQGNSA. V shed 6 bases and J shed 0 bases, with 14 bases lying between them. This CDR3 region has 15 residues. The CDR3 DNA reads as TGTGCCAGCAGTTCGCAAGCGATGATGAACACTGAAGCTTTCTTT. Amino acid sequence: CASSSQAMMNTEAFF.

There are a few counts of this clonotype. The CDR3 DNA follows: TGCGCCAGCAGCTTGGAACTAGCGCACTCCTACGAGCAGTACTTC. Residues: CASSLELAHSYEQYF. The chain employs TRBV5-1 and TRBJ2-7; 7 positions agree with TRBD2. The CDR3 length is 15 residues. V lost 0 bases and J lost 0; bases outside the gene matches: 3. Germline V lookup: CDR1 SGHRS, CDR2 YFSETQ.

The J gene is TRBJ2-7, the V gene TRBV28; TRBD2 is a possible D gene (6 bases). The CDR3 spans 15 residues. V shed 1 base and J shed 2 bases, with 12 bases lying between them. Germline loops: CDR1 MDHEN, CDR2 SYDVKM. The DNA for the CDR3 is TGTGCCAGCAGTTTATCCGGGACTCTAGCCTACGAGCAGTACTTC. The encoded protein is CASSLSGTLAYEQYF. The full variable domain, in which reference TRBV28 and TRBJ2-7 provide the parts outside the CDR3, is DVKVTQSSRYLVKRTGEKVFLECVQDMDHENMFWYRQDPGLGLRLIYFSYDVKMKEKGDIPEGYSVSREKKERFSLILESASTNQTSMYLCASSLSGTLAYEQYFGPGTRLTVT.

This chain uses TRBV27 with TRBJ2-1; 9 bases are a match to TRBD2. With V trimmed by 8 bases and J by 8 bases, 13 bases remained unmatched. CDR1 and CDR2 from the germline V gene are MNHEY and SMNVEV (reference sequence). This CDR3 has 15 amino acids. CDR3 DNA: TGTGCCAGCTTTAATAGCGGGAGAGGTGACTATGAGCAGTTCTTC. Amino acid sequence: CASFNSGRGDYEQFF.

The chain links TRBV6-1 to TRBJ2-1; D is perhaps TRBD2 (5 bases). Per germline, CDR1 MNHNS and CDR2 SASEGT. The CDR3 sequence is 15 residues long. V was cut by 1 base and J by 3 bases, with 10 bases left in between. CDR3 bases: TGTGCCAGCAGTGAAGACGGACTCGTCTACAATGAGCAGTTCTTC. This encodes CASSEDGLVYNEQFF.

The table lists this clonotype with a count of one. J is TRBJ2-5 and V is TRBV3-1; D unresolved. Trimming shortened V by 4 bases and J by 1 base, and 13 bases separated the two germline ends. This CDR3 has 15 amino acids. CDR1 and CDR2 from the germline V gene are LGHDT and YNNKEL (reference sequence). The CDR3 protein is CASSRSMRIQETQYF. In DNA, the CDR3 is TGTGCCAGCAGCCGAAGTATGCGGATCCAAGAGACCCAGTACTTC.

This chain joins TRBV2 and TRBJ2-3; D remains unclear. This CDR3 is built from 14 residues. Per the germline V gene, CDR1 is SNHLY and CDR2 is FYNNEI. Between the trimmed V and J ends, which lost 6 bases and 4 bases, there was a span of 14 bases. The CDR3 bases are TGTGCCAGCAGGGGTCAGTTGACGCCAGATACGCAGTATTTT. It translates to CASRGQLTPDTQYF.

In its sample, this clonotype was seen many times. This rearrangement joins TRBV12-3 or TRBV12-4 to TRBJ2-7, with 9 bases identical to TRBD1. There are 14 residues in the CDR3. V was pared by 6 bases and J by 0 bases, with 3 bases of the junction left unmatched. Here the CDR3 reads CASRRQGDSYEQYF. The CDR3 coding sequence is TGTGCCAGCAGGAGACAGGGGGACTCCTACGAGCAGTACTTC.

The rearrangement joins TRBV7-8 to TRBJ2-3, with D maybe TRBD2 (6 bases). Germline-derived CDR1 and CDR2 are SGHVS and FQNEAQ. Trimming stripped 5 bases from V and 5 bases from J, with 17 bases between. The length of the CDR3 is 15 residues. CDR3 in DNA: TGTGCCAGCAGCAAAAGGGAGGAGTGGGGAGATACGCAGTATTTT. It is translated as CASSKREEWGDTQYF.

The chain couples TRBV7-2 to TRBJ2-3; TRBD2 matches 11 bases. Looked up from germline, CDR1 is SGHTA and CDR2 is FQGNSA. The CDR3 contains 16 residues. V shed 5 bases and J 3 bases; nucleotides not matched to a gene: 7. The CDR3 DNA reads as TGTGCCAGCAGCCTCAGACTAGCGGGGTTGACAGATACGCAGTATTTT. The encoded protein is CASSLRLAGLTDTQYF.

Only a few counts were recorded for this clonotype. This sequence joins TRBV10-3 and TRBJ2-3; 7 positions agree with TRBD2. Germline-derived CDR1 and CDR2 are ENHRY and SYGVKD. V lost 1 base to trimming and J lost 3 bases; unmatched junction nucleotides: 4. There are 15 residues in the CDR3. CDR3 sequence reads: CAISEFGGRTDTQYF. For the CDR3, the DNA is TGTGCCATCAGTGAGTTTGGCGGGAGAACAGATACGCAGTATTTT.

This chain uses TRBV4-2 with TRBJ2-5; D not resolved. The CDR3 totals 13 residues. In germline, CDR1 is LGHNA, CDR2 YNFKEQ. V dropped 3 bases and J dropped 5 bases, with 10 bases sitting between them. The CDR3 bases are TGTGCCAGCAGCCAGGGCTACCGGGAGACCCAGTACTTC. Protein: CASSQGYRETQYF.

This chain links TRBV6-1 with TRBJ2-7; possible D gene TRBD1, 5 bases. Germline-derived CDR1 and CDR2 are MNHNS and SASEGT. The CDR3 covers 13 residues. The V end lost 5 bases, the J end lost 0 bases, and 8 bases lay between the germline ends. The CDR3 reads CASSNRNSYEQYF. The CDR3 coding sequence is TGTGCCAGCAGTAACAGGAACTCCTACGAGCAGTACTTC.